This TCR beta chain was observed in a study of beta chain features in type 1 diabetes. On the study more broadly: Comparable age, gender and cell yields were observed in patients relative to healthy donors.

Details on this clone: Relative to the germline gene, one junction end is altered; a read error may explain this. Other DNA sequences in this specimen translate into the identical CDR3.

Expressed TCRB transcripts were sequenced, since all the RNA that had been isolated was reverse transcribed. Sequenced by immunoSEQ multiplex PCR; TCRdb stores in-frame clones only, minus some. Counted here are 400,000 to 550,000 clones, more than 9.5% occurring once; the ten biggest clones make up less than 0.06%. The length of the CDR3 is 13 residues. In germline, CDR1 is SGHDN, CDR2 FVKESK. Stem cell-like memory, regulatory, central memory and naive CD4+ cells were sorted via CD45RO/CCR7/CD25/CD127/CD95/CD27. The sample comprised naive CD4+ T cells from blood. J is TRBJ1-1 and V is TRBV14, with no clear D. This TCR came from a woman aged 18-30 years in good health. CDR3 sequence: CASSARANTEAFF. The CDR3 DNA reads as TGCGCCAGCAGCGCGAGGGCTAACACTGAAGCTTTCTTT.